Listed here are 19 T cell receptor beta chains from one sample, sequenced in a study of OX40 agonist ivuxolimab in advanced cancers. Using immunoSEQ multiplex PCR, the repertoire was profiled, and TCRdb retains in-frame clones only, with some absent. Counted here are tens of thousands of clones, less than 90% occurring once; the ten biggest clones make up around 0.98%. This sample comprised CD4+ or CD8+ T cells sorted from blood, obtained in a trial of the OX40 agonist ivuxolimab. All receptors come from an adult with an advanced solid tumor such as melanoma, head and neck, liver or kidney cancer.

DNA for the CDR3: TGTGCCAGCAGCCCATCGACTAGCGGGGGCGTCCAAGAGACCCAGTACTTC. Residues: CASSPSTSGGVQETQYF. V and J are TRBV5-5 and TRBJ2-5; 12 bases are a match to TRBD2. CDR1 and CDR2 (germline): SGHKS, YYEKEE (reference sequence). V lost 4 bases and J lost 1; bases outside the gene matches: 8. The CDR3 consists of 17 residues.

This chain links TRBV6-1 with TRBJ1-5; D is unclear. Germline values: CDR1 MNHNS, CDR2 SASEGT. Trimming took off 3 bases at V and 4 bases at J, with 10 bases between the two ends. There are 14 residues in the CDR3. CDR3 loop: CASSDHDANQPQHF. The CDR3 nucleotides are TGTGCCAGCAGTGACCATGACGCAAATCAGCCCCAGCATTTT.

V is TRBV2 and J is TRBJ1-5; perhaps TRBD1 as D (5 bases). V dropped 7 bases and J dropped 5 bases, with 9 bases sitting between them. CDR1 is SNHLY and CDR2 is FYNNEI in the germline V gene. The CDR3 consists of 12 residues. CDR3 DNA sequence: TGTGCCAGCACCTCGACAGATCAGCCCCAGCATTTT. Translating it yields CASTSTDQPQHF.

This chain joins TRBV10-3 and TRBJ2-3; 7 bases align to TRBD2. V shed 0 bases, J shed 1 base, and the junction held 4 bases outside the gene matches. The CDR3 has 16 residues. CDR1 and CDR2 from the germline V gene are ENHRY and SYGVKD. Here the CDR3 reads CAISESVAGGTDTQYF. CDR3 bases: TGTGCCATCAGTGAGTCGGTGGCGGGGGGCACAGATACGCAGTATTTT.

The V and J genes are TRBV9 and TRBJ2-7, with 15 nucleotides matching TRBD2. From germline, CDR1 is SGDLS and CDR2 YYNGEE. The CDR3 loop spans 16 amino acids. The junction had 6 bases not matched to a gene; V was cut back by 4 bases and J by 4 bases. The CDR3 spells CASSTGLAGGGYEQYF. For the CDR3, the DNA is TGTGCCAGCAGCACGGGACTAGCGGGGGGAGGGTACGAGCAGTACTTC.

V gene TRBV4-2 combines with J gene TRBJ2-7, with 12 bases aligning to TRBD2. The CDR3 is 16 amino acids. From germline, CDR1 is LGHNA and CDR2 YNFKEQ. J lost 3 bases, V lost 1 base, and 4 bases had no gene match. DNA for the CDR3: TGTGCCAGCAGCCAAGCGACTAGCGGGAGTTTCTACGAGCAGTACTTC. Amino acids: CASSQATSGSFYEQYF.

This clone has only a few counts. The chain combines TRBV29-1 with TRBJ1-1, with D possibly TRBD1 on 5 matching bases. This CDR3 contains 13 residues. Between the trimmed V and J ends, which lost 2 bases and 3 bases, there was a span of 10 bases. Germline-derived CDR1 and CDR2 are SQVTM and ANQGSEA. The CDR3 loop reads CSVEWGRDTEAFF. CDR3 bases: TGCAGCGTTGAATGGGGGAGGGACACTGAAGCTTTCTTT.

The rearrangement joins TRBV14 to TRBJ1-3; D ambiguous. Germline CDR1 is SGHDN and CDR2 is FVKESK. This CDR3 is built from 13 residues. Between the trimmed V and J ends, which lost 0 bases and 7 bases, there was a span of 7 bases. The CDR3 spells CASSQDMGNTIYF. The CDR3 bases are TGTGCCAGCAGCCAAGATATGGGGAACACCATATATTTT.

This clone was seen only a few times. V is TRBV10-1 and J is TRBJ2-7; maybe TRBD2 (6 bases). The CDR3 extends over 13 amino acids. Between the trimmed V and J ends, which lost 9 bases and 9 bases, there was a span of 21 bases. Germline V gene lookup returns CDR1 WNHNN and CDR2 SYGVQD (reference sequence). The CDR3 DNA reads as TGCGCCAGTTCTAGCGTCAATCCCGGCGTGCAGTACTTC. Its protein product is CASSSVNPGVQYF.

The chain uses TRBV28 and TRBJ2-7; unclear D gene. This CDR3 is 13 amino acids long. CDR1 and CDR2 from the germline V gene are MDHEN and SYDVKM. The germline V and J ends were trimmed by 2 bases and 1 base, with 6 bases remaining between them. This chain's CDR3 is CASSLGWSYEQYF. The CDR3 nucleotides read TGTGCCAGCAGTTTAGGTTGGTCCTACGAGCAGTACTTC.

The chain couples TRBV6-1 to TRBJ1-5; D remains unclear. Trimming left V 7 bases short and J 2 bases short, with 12 bases between. The CDR3 runs 14 residues. Germline CDR1 MNHNS, CDR2 SASEGT. CDR3 sequence reads: CASKGGFGNQPQHF. CDR3 DNA: TGTGCCAGCAAAGGAGGGTTTGGCAATCAGCCCCAGCATTTT.

The chain joins TRBV7-6 to TRBJ2-3; possible D gene TRBD2, 5 bases. The ends were cut back, 3 bases at V and 1 base at J, with 11 bases in the middle. In germline, CDR1 is SGHVS, CDR2 FNYEAQ. There are 15 residues in the CDR3. This chain's CDR3 is CASSLGGSGTDTQYF. Written as DNA, the CDR3 is TGTGCCAGCAGCTTGGGTGGGAGTGGCACAGATACGCAGTATTTT.

CDR3 region: CASSLSGDRYTEAFF. CDR3 sequence (DNA): TGTGCCAGCAGCTTGTCCGGGGATAGGTACACTGAAGCTTTCTTT. J is TRBJ1-1 and V is TRBV5-4; D is unresolved. The V end was cut by 1 base, the J end by 3 bases, with 13 bases between. The germline V gene encodes CDR1 SGHNT and CDR2 YYREEE (reference sequence). The CDR3 is 15 amino acids.

The chain recombines TRBV7-7 with TRBJ2-1; D unresolved. The V and J ends lost 5 bases and 4 bases respectively, with 9 bases between them. CDR1 and CDR2 from the germline V gene are SSHAT and FNYEAQ (reference sequence). The CDR3 loop spans 13 amino acids. The CDR3 nucleotides are TGTGCCAGCAGCAGTTTGGGGTACAATGAGCAGTTCTTC. Encoded protein: CASSSLGYNEQFF.

The rearrangement joins TRBV5-1 to TRBJ1-1, with D unclear. V shed 2 bases and J shed 0 bases, with 11 bases lying between them. CDR1 is SGHRS and CDR2 is YFSETQ in the germline V gene. The CDR3 is 15 residues long. This chain's CDR3 is CASSLSLSVNTEAFF. The CDR3, as DNA: TGCGCCAGCAGCTTAAGTTTGTCGGTGAACACTGAAGCTTTCTTT.

V gene TRBV7-2 combines with J gene TRBJ2-1, with D possibly being TRBD1 (6 bases). From germline, CDR1 is SGHTA and CDR2 FQGNSA. The CDR3 is 16 amino acids. Trimming took off 5 bases at V and 2 bases at J, with 16 bases between the two ends. The CDR3 sequence: CASSPPTGHPYNEQFF. CDR3 bases: TGTGCCAGCAGCCCCCCCACAGGGCATCCCTACAATGAGCAGTTCTTC.

The J gene is TRBJ2-1, the V gene TRBV6-5; TRBD2 matches at 7 bases. Per the germline V gene, CDR1 is MNHEY and CDR2 is SVGAGI. V was clipped by 4 bases and J by 7 bases; unmatched bases: 13. This CDR3 comprises 16 residues. The CDR3 coding sequence is TGTGCCAGCAGTTCCCCCGCGGGGGTGGGATTAAATGAGCAGTTCTTC. This translates into CASSSPAGVGLNEQFF.

This clone is medium-sized by share. The chain has TRBV28 and TRBJ1-5; no clear D. The CDR3 runs to 11 residues. The germline gives CDR1 MDHEN, CDR2 SYDVKM. V lost 5 bases and J 5 bases, leaving 4 bases between the germline ends. CDR3 residues: CASSRYQPQHF. DNA of the CDR3: TGTGCCAGCAGTCGTTATCAGCCCCAGCATTTT.

The rearrangement links TRBV7-8 to TRBJ2-5; D gene unclear. With the DNA end fitting TRBJ2-7 better, the J assignment may be wrong. Germline V gene sequence: CDR1 SGHVS, CDR2 FQNEAQ. This CDR3 contains 13 residues. The CDR3 DNA reads as TGTGCCAGCAGCTCCCGATTGCCTTACGAGCAGTACTTC. Residues: CASSSRLPYEQYF.